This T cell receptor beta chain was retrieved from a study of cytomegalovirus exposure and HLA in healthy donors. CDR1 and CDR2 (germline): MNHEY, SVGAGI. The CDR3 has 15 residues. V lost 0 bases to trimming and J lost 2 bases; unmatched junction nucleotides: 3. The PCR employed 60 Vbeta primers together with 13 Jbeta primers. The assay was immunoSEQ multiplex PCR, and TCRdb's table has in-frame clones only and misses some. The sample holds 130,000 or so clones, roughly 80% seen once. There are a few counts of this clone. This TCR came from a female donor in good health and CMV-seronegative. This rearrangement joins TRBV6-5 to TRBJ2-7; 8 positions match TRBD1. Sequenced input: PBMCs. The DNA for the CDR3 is TGTGCCAGCAGTTACTCAGGACAGGGACCCTACGAGCAGTACTTC. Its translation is CASSYSGQGPYEQYF.